This TCR beta chain was recovered during a study of early T cells in non-severe SARS-CoV-2 infection. V gave up 6 bases and J gave up 10 bases, with 12 bases separating them. The germline gives CDR1 SNHLY, CDR2 FYNNEI. This CDR3 region has 12 residues. This clonotype showed up just a few times. Individual cDNA molecules each received unique molecular identifiers attached to them. Each CDR3 protein is one row after TCRdb ran MiXCR on the 5' RACE reads. In the table there are roughly 24,000 distinct CDR3 sequences, over 4% of which are singletons. What was sequenced was whole blood. The chain recombines TRBV2 with TRBJ2-2; D is unresolved. The TCR was taken from an adult who was a healthcare worker with PCR-confirmed SARS-CoV-2 infection or an uninfected control (not recorded which). CDR3 sequence (DNA): TGTGCCAGCAGGAGACTTACTGAGGAGCTGTTTTTT. As protein: CASRRLTEELFF.